The entry below describes one TCR beta chain. It has no known antigen specificity. Qualities for individual bases were not recorded, and no much larger clone is one base off. The data were obtained in a study of blood T cell repertoires in COVID-19 (dated by TCRdb to 2018 to 2020). With respect to the entire study: The collaborator samples originated in the United States, Italy and Spain and spanned the acute and convalescent phases of COVID-19. The material from the prospective study consisted of cDNA or gDNA derived from T cells, B-cell-depleted T cells, or PBMCs. Deeply sampled blood TCRbeta repertoires from subjects exposed to, actively infected with, or recovered from COVID-19 were included in the dataset. The repertoires were released in a freely available public database intended as a resource for research on the immune response to SARS-CoV-2. Samples were obtained from the ongoing ImmuneRACE study (first 160 participants) and from 950 to 1,500 subjects provided by 6 global collaborators. A de-identified subject ID, COVID-19 status, age in years and sex were almost always included in the sample metadata. Where HLA class I and class II types were available, the types were taken from metadata supplied by the sample provider, not from assay-based typing. Overall study outcomes, separate from this receptor: How much clinical and demographic metadata was included differed by source and by participant, and the metadata was provided uncurated.

The collaborating institutions used their own protocols to collect whole blood in K2EDTA tubes. For TCRbeta analysis, collaborators shipped samples as frozen whole blood, isolated PBMCs, or DNA extracted from either of those sample types. The immunoSEQ Assay, a bias-controlled multiplex PCR, was used to amplify TCRbeta CDR3 regions from genomic DNA. For the original study's pipeline: The number of nucleated cells in each sample was estimated by amplification of reference gene primers within the assay. Sequence reads were collapsed and filtered to measure the absolute abundance of every unique TCRbeta CDR3 rearrangement. For each sample, productive Simpson clonality was calculated as the square root of Simpson's diversity index across productive rearrangements. TCRdb's version of the immuneACCESS table is confined to in-frame rearrangements and falls short of the full clone set. An unresolved V gene accounts for under half of the shortfall where checked; the remainder is of unknown origin. From that table come the V and J calls and clone size; the DNA was used to work out D and trimming. In all, the sample holds 95,000 to 110,000 clones, and roughly 91% of those were seen once. 6% of the sample is held by the ten biggest clonotypes.

Sequencing was performed on peripheral blood. This receptor was obtained from a human donor in a cohort sampled during active COVID-19.

The nucleotide sequence is given as TGCACCTACAGGGGGCTAGGAGATACGCAGTATTTT. It translates as CTYRGLGDTQYF. The chain is made from TRBV29-1 and TRBJ2-3; TRBD1 lines up with 9 middle nucleotides. The germline V gene encodes CDR1 SQVTM and CDR2 ANQGSEA. The CDR3 numbers 12 residues from cysteine through phenylalanine. Kept here is only the CDR3 DNA, which spans 36 bases and is read in frame from base 1.